This T cell receptor (beta chain) originates from a study of post-analysis software for immune sequencing data. Study as a whole: Both relapsing-remitting and secondary progressive multiple sclerosis featured among the disease courses, as did progressive-relapsing multiple sclerosis.

Study conclusions and caveats: Comparison of patients with controls showed about 5 TRBV segments more frequent in patients, TRBV5-6, TRBV5-1 and TRBV20-1 among them. The F measure placed samples prepared in the same batch into strongly shared clusters. Normalized Chao1 diversity in multiple sclerosis patients fell significantly below that of controls.

Comments on this clonotype: Its target is unknown.

The CDR3 loop spans 17 amino acids. J lost 4 bases, V lost 5 bases, and 9 bases had no gene match. From germline, CDR1 is MNHNS and CDR2 SASEGT. The authors incorporated unique molecular identifiers into the TCR beta cDNA libraries. Via MiXCR, TCRdb re-called the PCR reads, giving one row per CDR3 protein. The profile shows about 400,000 distinct CDR3 sequences, less than 40% of them singletons. The source of this sequence is a girl aged 10-17 years with multiple sclerosis. The specimen sequenced was blood. The chain has TRBV6-1 and TRBJ2-1, with 12 bases lining up with TRBD2. CDR3 in amino acids: CASSPATSGGWYNEQFF. DNA of the CDR3: TGTGCCAGCAGTCCCGCGACTAGCGGGGGATGGTACAATGAGCAGTTCTTC.